The source of this TCR beta chain is a study of blood T cell repertoires in COVID-19. CDR3 length: 14 residues. Unmatched junction bases numbered 6, after V lost 3 bases and J lost 5 bases. Germline CDR1 reads MNHEY; CDR2 reads SMNVEV (reference sequence). TCRdb's table, derived via immunoSEQ multiplex PCR, lists solely in-frame clones and lacks some. This table has around 97,000 clones, 89% appearing once. Material for sequencing was peripheral blood. This TCR derives from a woman aged 60 to 75 with acute or convalescent COVID-19. The chain has TRBV27 and TRBJ1-2, with 7 bases that match TRBD1. CDR3 region: CASSFLSGGYGYTF. CDR3 nucleotide sequence: TGTGCCAGCAGTTTTCTTTCAGGGGGATATGGCTACACCTTC.